These T cell receptor beta chains were read from a single sample in a study of naive and memory T cell subsets. Via MiXCR, TCRdb re-called the UMI-ligation and nested PCR reads, giving one row per CDR3 protein. Of roughly 97,000 distinct CDR3 sequences detected, roughly 15% appear once; the ten largest clones hold around 2.8%. The sample consisted of naive CD8+ T cells from blood. These receptors were obtained from a human donor in good health. CDR3s include the opening cysteine and the closing phenylalanine or tryptophan. The D gene is left open where the match is weak. Clone size is shown for a subset of rows, as once, few, many or a class of expanded clone.

D gene: NA
V gene: TRBV4-3
J gene: TRBJ1-6
clone size: NA
CDR3 DNA: TGCGCCAGCAGCCAAGATCGATGGGTTGCTCGAGGGGAAGATTCACCCCTCCACTTT
CDR3 protein: CASSQDRWVARGEDSPLHF

D gene: NA
V gene: TRBV6-6
J gene: TRBJ1-6
clone size: NA
CDR3 DNA: TGTGCCAGCAGTCTAAGGACCGATAATTCACCCCTCCACTTT
CDR3 protein: CASSLRTDNSPLHF

D gene: NA
V gene: TRBV5-1
J gene: TRBJ2-7
clone size: NA
CDR3 DNA: TGCGCCAGCAGCTTGGGGGCGAACTACGAGCAGTACTTC
CDR3 protein: CASSLGANYEQYF

D gene: TRBD2
V gene: TRBV12-3/TRBV12-4
J gene: TRBJ2-1
clone size: NA
CDR3 DNA: TGTGCCAGCAGCCGAGCGGGAGGGGGAAACAATGAGCAGTTCTTC
CDR3 protein: CASSRAGGGNNEQFF

D gene: NA
V gene: TRBV20-1
J gene: TRBJ2-3
clone size: few
CDR3 DNA: TGCAGTGCTAGAGATCTGTACCGGGAAGATGACACAGATACGCAGTATTTT
CDR3 protein: CSARDLYREDDTDTQYF

D gene: TRBD2
V gene: TRBV6-4
J gene: TRBJ2-2
clone size: NA
CDR3 DNA: TGTGCCAGCAGTGACACACCGGGACTAGCGGGGGGGCCCGACACCGGGGAGCTGTTTTTT
CDR3 protein: CASSDTPGLAGGPDTGELFF

D gene: NA
V gene: TRBV4-3
J gene: TRBJ2-4
clone size: many
CDR3 DNA: TGCGCCAGCAGCCAAGATCTGGGGACCCGTATTACCATTCAGTACTTC
CDR3 protein: CASSQDLGTRITIQYF

D gene: TRBD1
V gene: TRBV10-3
J gene: TRBJ2-3
clone size: NA
CDR3 DNA: TGTGCCATCAGTGATGGGACAGGGGTATATTCAGATACGCAGTATTTT
CDR3 protein: CAISDGTGVYSDTQYF

D gene: NA
V gene: TRBV7-2
J gene: TRBJ1-4
clone size: NA
CDR3 DNA: TGTGCCAGCAGCTCAACGGGATCCCAGTGGGAAAAACTGTTTTTT
CDR3 protein: CASSSTGSQWEKLFF

D gene: TRBD2
V gene: TRBV11-2
J gene: TRBJ2-3
clone size: many
CDR3 DNA: TGTGCCAGCAGCAATAGCGGGAGAGTCTCAGATACGCAGTATTTT
CDR3 protein: CASSNSGRVSDTQYF

D gene: TRBD1
V gene: TRBV11-3
J gene: TRBJ1-1
clone size: few
CDR3 DNA: TGTGCCAGCAGCCCCGGGGACAGTGAAGCTTTCTTT
CDR3 protein: CASSPGDSEAFF

D gene: NA
V gene: TRBV4-3
J gene: TRBJ1-1
clone size: few
CDR3 DNA: TGCGCCAGCAGCCAAGGAAAGGGACTCACTGAAGCTTTCTTT
CDR3 protein: CASSQGKGLTEAFF

D gene: NA
V gene: TRBV7-9
J gene: TRBJ1-1
clone size: NA
CDR3 DNA: TGTGCCAGCAGCACGGAGGGCGTGAACACTGAAGCTTTCTTT
CDR3 protein: CASSTEGVNTEAFF

D gene: TRBD1
V gene: TRBV7-8
J gene: TRBJ2-7
clone size: few
CDR3 DNA: TGTGCCAGCAGCTTAGGGGACAGGGGGCTTGACGAGCAGTACTTC
CDR3 protein: CASSLGDRGLDEQYF

D gene: TRBD1
V gene: TRBV23-1
J gene: TRBJ2-7
clone size: few
CDR3 DNA: TGCGCCAGCAGTCGATCCATGACCGGGACAGGGGATTCATACGAGCAGTACTTC
CDR3 protein: CASSRSMTGTGDSYEQYF

D gene: NA
V gene: TRBV2
J gene: TRBJ1-2
clone size: few
CDR3 DNA: TGTGCCAGCAGTCGGGGATCGGGCTATGGCTACACCTTC
CDR3 protein: CASSRGSGYGYTF

D gene: TRBD2
V gene: TRBV12-3/TRBV12-4
J gene: TRBJ2-5
clone size: few
CDR3 DNA: TGTGCCAGCACAGGCGATAGAGCGGGAGAGAGGGAGACCCAGTACTTC
CDR3 protein: CASTGDRAGERETQYF